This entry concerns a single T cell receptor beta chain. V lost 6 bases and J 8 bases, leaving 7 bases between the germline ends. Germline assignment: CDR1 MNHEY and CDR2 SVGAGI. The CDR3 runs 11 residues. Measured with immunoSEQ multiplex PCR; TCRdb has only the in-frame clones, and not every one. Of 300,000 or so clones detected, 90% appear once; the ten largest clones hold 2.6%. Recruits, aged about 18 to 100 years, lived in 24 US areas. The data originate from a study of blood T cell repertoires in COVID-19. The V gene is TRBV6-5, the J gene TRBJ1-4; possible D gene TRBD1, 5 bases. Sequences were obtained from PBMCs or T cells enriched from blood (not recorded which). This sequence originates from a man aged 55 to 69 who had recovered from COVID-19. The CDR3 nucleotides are TGTGCCAGCAGAAGGGGCGAAAAACTGTTTTTT. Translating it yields CASRRGEKLFF.